This T cell receptor (beta chain) was found in a study of blood T cell repertoires in COVID-19. Study-wide context: Italy, Spain and the United States were the sources of the convalescent and acute COVID-19 samples. PBMCs, B-cell-depleted T cells, or T cells provided the cDNA or gDNA that made up the material.

Trimming took off 2 bases at V and 7 bases at J, with 14 bases between the two ends. The CDR3 loop spans 15 amino acids. Germline CDR1 reads SEHNR; CDR2 reads FQNEAQ (reference sequence). As handled by the study authors: Reference gene primer amplification gave nucleated cell count estimates. Assay: immunoSEQ multiplex PCR; the TCRdb copy retains only in-frame clones and omits some. V and J calls and clone size are those listed in that table; D and trimming were worked out from the DNA. The sample contains under 150,000 clones, 88% of which appear only once. The receptor's source is a man between 45 and 60 years old with active or convalescent COVID-19. Sequenced input: peripheral blood. The chain joins TRBV7-9 to TRBJ2-2; possibly TRBD1 for D (6 bases). In nucleotides, the CDR3 is TGTGCCAGCAGCTTAAAGAATGGACAGCACGGGGAGCTGTTTTTT. It specifies CASSLKNGQHGELFF.